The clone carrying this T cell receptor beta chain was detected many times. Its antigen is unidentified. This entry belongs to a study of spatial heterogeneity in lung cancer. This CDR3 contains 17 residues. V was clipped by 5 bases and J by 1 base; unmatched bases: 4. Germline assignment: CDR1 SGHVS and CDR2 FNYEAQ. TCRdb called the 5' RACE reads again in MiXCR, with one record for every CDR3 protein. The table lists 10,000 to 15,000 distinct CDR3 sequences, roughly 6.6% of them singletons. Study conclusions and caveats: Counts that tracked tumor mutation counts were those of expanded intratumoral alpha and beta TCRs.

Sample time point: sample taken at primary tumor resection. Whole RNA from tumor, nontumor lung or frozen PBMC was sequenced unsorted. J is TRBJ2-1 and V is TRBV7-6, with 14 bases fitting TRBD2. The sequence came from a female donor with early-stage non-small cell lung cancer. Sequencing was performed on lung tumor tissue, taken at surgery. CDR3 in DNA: TGTGCCAGCAGCATGACTAGCGGGAGGGGATCCTACAATGAGCAGTTCTTC. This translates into CASSMTSGRGSYNEQFF.